These T cell receptor beta chains were read from a single sample in a study of cytomegalovirus exposure and HLA in healthy donors. The data were produced by immunoSEQ multiplex PCR, yet TCRdb's version contains in-frame clones alone and is incomplete. The sample holds 70,000 to 80,000 clones, around 82% seen once. The sequenced material came from PBMCs. These receptors were collected from a man between 18 and 35 years old in good health and CMV-seronegative. The CDR3 runs from the conserved cysteine through the conserved F or W. Each record gives: D gene, V gene, clone size, J gene, CDR3 protein, CDR3 DNA. D genes are given only for firm matches. Some rows have no size entry. The others give once, few or many, or a class for an expanded clone.

TRBD2	TRBV15	NA	TRBJ2-7	CATSREAGGAYEQYF	TGTGCCACCAGCAGAGAAGCGGGAGGAGCCTACGAGCAGTACTTC
TRBD2	TRBV7-2	NA	TRBJ2-4	CASSPPGGRAKNIQYF	TGTGCCAGCAGCCCCCCGGGGGGACGGGCCAAAAACATTCAGTACTTC
NA	TRBV7-2	few	TRBJ2-7	CASSLLAHYEQYF	TGTGCCAGCAGCTTATTAGCCCACTACGAGCAGTACTTC
NA	TRBV20-1	NA	TRBJ1-3	CSASRLDTIYF	TGCAGTGCTAGTCGGCTAGACACCATATATTTT
NA	TRBV5-4	NA	TRBJ2-7	CASSANFYEQYF	TGTGCCAGCAGCGCCAACTTCTACGAGCAGTACTTC
NA	TRBV5-1	NA	TRBJ2-5	CASSLSQGKETQYF	TGCGCCAGCAGCTTGTCTCAGGGAAAAGAGACCCAGTACTTC
NA	TRBV19	once	TRBJ1-1	CASSVEARENTEAFF	TGTGCCAGTAGCGTAGAGGCGCGGGAGAACACTGAAGCTTTCTTT
TRBD2	TRBV5-1	NA	TRBJ2-7	CASSRELTSGAYEQYF	TGCGCCAGCAGCCGGGAGCTGACTAGCGGCGCCTACGAGCAGTACTTC
TRBD1	TRBV2	NA	TRBJ1-4	CASTRQGRGEKLFF	TGTGCCAGCACCAGACAGGGCCGTGGGGAAAAACTGTTTTTT
NA	TRBV7-2	NA	TRBJ1-1	CASSLVEGRRTEAFF	TGTGCCAGCAGCTTAGTCGAGGGTCGCCGTACTGAAGCTTTCTTT
NA	TRBV28	few	TRBJ2-3	CASSLATDTQYF	TGTGCCAGCAGTTTAGCGACAGATACGCAGTATTTT
NA	TRBV30	NA	TRBJ1-5	CAWSLGSSLGNQPQHF	TGTGCCTGGAGTTTAGGGAGTTCCTTAGGCAATCAGCCCCAGCATTTT
NA	TRBV4-1	NA	TRBJ1-5	CASSQDIPGGAGQPQHF	TGCGCCAGCAGCCAGGATATCCCCGGCGGGGCGGGTCAGCCCCAGCATTTT
NA	TRBV25-1	NA	TRBJ2-5	CASSETTGPETQYF	TGTGCCAGCAGTGAAACGACAGGACCAGAGACCCAGTACTTC
TRBD2	TRBV6-6	NA	TRBJ2-7	CASREGLAGSYEQYF	TGTGCCAGCAGGGAGGGACTAGCGGGGTCCTACGAGCAGTACTTC
TRBD2	TRBV4-2	NA	TRBJ2-3	CASSRLAENTDTQYF	TGTGCCAGCAGCAGACTAGCGGAGAACACAGATACGCAGTATTTT
NA	TRBV7-9	NA	TRBJ1-1	CASSFRRDSNTEAFF	TGTGCCAGCAGCTTTCGCAGGGATTCGAACACTGAAGCTTTCTTT
TRBD1	TRBV5-4	once	TRBJ1-2	CASRPDRDGYTF	TGTGCCAGCAGGCCAGACAGGGATGGCTACACCTTC
NA	TRBV19	NA	TRBJ2-5	CASSFGETQYF	TGTGCCAGTAGTTTCGGTGAGACCCAGTACTTC
TRBD2	TRBV14	NA	TRBJ2-3	CASSRGTSGGDTQYF	TGTGCCAGCAGCCGGGGGACTAGCGGGGGAGATACGCAGTATTTT
NA	TRBV4-2	NA	TRBJ1-3	CASSQPLQASGNTIYF	TGTGCCAGCAGCCAACCCCTGCAGGCCTCTGGAAACACCATATATTTT
NA	TRBV28	NA	TRBJ1-5	CASSLNTINQPQHF	TGTGCCAGCAGTTTAAACACTATCAATCAGCCCCAGCATTTT
NA	TRBV9	NA	TRBJ1-3	CASSVGGTDGNTIYF	TGTGCCAGCAGCGTAGGCGGGACGGATGGAAACACCATATATTTT
NA	TRBV5-4	few	TRBJ1-2	CASSRGGNYGYTF	TGTGCCAGCAGCCGGGGAGGGAACTATGGCTACACCTTC
TRBD2	TRBV4-2	NA	TRBJ2-1	CASSRLAGGDTEQFF	TGTGCCAGCAGCCGTCTAGCGGGGGGGGACACTGAGCAGTTCTTC
TRBD2	TRBV15	NA	TRBJ2-7	CATSVGTSPEQYF	TGTGCCACCAGCGTCGGGACTAGCCCTGAGCAGTACTTC
NA	TRBV4-1	NA	TRBJ1-3	CASSSSTRDNSGNTIYF	TGCGCCAGCAGCTCCTCTACCCGGGACAACTCTGGAAACACCATATATTTT
TRBD1	TRBV7-9	few	TRBJ1-1	CASSPRQGSNTEAFF	TGTGCCAGCAGCCCCCGACAGGGGTCGAACACTGAAGCTTTCTTT
NA	TRBV7-8	NA	TRBJ1-5	CASSPDRYGGNQPQHF	TGTGCCAGCAGCCCCGATAGGTACGGGGGCAATCAGCCCCAGCATTTT
TRBD1	TRBV5-4	NA	TRBJ1-2	CASSSGTGGALNYGYTF	TGTGCCAGCAGCTCCGGGACAGGGGGCGCATTAAACTATGGCTACACCTTC
NA	TRBV9	NA	TRBJ1-2	CASSVRTAITTTFDPGYTF	TGTGCCAGCAGCGTACGGACAGCAATAACAACGACCTTCGATCCTGGCTACACCTTC
NA	TRBV2	NA	TRBJ1-1	CASSEEESRTEAFF	TGTGCCAGCAGTGAAGAAGAGTCGCGCACTGAAGCTTTCTTT
TRBD1	TRBV30	NA	TRBJ1-2	CAWSPPTGGAGYTF	TGTGCCTGGAGCCCACCAACAGGGGGCGCAGGCTACACCTTC
TRBD1	TRBV30	few	TRBJ2-3	CAWSKPGQGITDTQYF	TGTGCCTGGAGTAAACCGGGACAGGGTATCACAGATACGCAGTATTTT
NA	TRBV5-4	NA	TRBJ2-3	CASSLELASYTDTQYF	TGTGCCAGCAGCTTGGAGCTAGCGAGCTACACAGATACGCAGTATTTT
TRBD1	TRBV5-6	once	TRBJ2-7	CASSLVWDRGHEQYF	TGTGCCAGCAGCTTGGTCTGGGACAGGGGCCACGAGCAGTACTTC
NA	TRBV7-2	NA	TRBJ2-7	CASSLVGTGSSYEQYF	TGTGCCAGCAGCTTAGTAGGGACTGGGAGCTCCTACGAGCAGTACTTC
NA	TRBV15	NA	TRBJ2-1	CATSREQSSYNEQFF	TGTGCCACCAGCAGAGAACAAAGCTCCTACAATGAGCAGTTCTTC
TRBD1	TRBV10-3	once	TRBJ1-4	CAISAWTGEEKLFF	TGTGCCATCAGTGCTTGGACAGGGGAGGAAAAACTGTTTTTT
NA	TRBV5-6	NA	TRBJ1-1	CASSLGSANTEAFF	TGTGCCAGCAGCTTGGGGAGCGCGAACACTGAAGCTTTCTTT
NA	TRBV9	NA	TRBJ2-3	CASSDRASDTQYF	TGTGCCAGCAGCGACAGGGCCTCAGATACGCAGTATTTT
TRBD1	TRBV10-2	NA	TRBJ2-5	CASSPWGQQETQYF	TGCGCCAGTAGTCCTTGGGGACAGCAAGAGACCCAGTACTTC
NA	TRBV5-1	NA	TRBJ2-2	CASSLAITGELFF	TGCGCCAGCAGCTTGGCCATTACCGGGGAGCTGTTTTTT
TRBD2	TRBV30	NA	TRBJ2-1	CAWRSSGVGEQFF	TGTGCCTGGAGGTCTAGCGGAGTAGGAGAGCAGTTCTTC
NA	TRBV30	NA	TRBJ1-3	CAWSVGPPGTGNTIYF	TGTGCCTGGAGTGTAGGTCCCCCAGGGACTGGAAACACCATATATTTT
NA	TRBV6-5	NA	TRBJ1-3	CASRTLAGTGNTIYF	TGTGCCAGCAGGACACTAGCAGGGACTGGAAACACCATATATTTT
TRBD2	TRBV7-2	NA	TRBJ2-3	CASSRTSERSDTQYF	TGTGCCAGCAGTCGGACTAGCGAGCGTTCAGATACGCAGTATTTT
TRBD1	TRBV28	once	TRBJ2-7	CASSLYGQGTYEQYF	TGTGCCAGCAGTTTGTATGGACAGGGTACCTACGAGCAGTACTTC
TRBD1	TRBV5-1	NA	TRBJ1-3	CASSLTGAGNTIYF	TGCGCCAGCAGCCTTACAGGGGCTGGAAACACCATATATTTT